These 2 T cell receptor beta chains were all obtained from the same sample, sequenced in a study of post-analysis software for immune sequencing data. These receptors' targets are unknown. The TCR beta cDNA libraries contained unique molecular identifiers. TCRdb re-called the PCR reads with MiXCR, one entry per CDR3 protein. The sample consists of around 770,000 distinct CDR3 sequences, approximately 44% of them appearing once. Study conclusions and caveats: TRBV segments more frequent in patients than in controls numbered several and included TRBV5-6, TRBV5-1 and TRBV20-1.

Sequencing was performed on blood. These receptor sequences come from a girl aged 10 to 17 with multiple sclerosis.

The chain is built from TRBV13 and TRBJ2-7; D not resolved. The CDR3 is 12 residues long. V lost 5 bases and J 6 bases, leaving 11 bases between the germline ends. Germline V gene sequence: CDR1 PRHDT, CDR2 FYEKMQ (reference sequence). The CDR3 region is CASSRPLGEQYF. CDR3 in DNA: TGTGCCAGCAGCCGTCCTTTGGGCGAGCAGTACTTC.

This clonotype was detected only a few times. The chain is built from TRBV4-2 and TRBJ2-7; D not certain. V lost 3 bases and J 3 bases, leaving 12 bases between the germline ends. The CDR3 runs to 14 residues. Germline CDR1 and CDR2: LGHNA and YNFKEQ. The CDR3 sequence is CASSQEVINYEQYF. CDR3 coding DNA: TGTGCCAGCAGCCAGGAAGTCATTAACTACGAGCAGTACTTC.